These 2 T cell receptor beta chains were sequenced from one sample in a study of control samples from healthy donors and cancer patients (dated by TCRdb to the early 2020s). Libraries were made using the immunoSEQ multiplex PCR assay. Drawn from immuneACCESS, this table holds only the in-frame rearrangements with V and J called that TCRdb kept. Clones are partly lost; checked studies trace under half to an unresolved V gene and leave the rest unexplained. In this sample the table shows about 58,000 clones, about 87% of which occur a single time. Clones ranked in the top ten supply about 13% of the sample. The sequenced sample was PBMCs. The receptor set was obtained from a woman aged 55-69 years with lung cancer.

V is TRBV6-1 and J is TRBJ2-7; the D is unclear. The CDR3 has 14 amino acids. Germline assignment: CDR1 MNHNS and CDR2 SASEGT. V was clipped by 3 bases and J by 0 bases, with 9 bases between them. CDR3 amino acids: CASSEYGHSYEQYF. In DNA form, the CDR3 reads TGTGCCAGCAGTGAGTACGGCCACTCCTACGAGCAGTACTTC.

CDR3 sequence: CASSLDRVANEKLFF. The CDR3 DNA is TGTGCCAGCAGCTTAGACAGGGTTGCCAATGAAAAACTGTTTTTT. V is TRBV7-8 and J is TRBJ1-4; tentative D call: TRBD1 (6 bases). CDR1 SGHVS and CDR2 FQNEAQ come from the germline V gene. Trimming pared 1 base from V and 5 bases from J, leaving 11 bases between. CDR3 length equals 15 residues.